A single sample is the source of the 8 T cell receptor beta chains below, sequenced in a study of cytomegalovirus exposure and HLA in healthy donors. Both 60 Vbeta primers and 13 Jbeta primers went into the PCR. Here immunoSEQ multiplex PCR was the method, and the copy in TCRdb shows in-frame clones only, minus some. The sample has about 90,000 clones, approximately 90% seen once. The source material was PBMCs. The receptors were sampled from a man younger than 30 in good health and CMV-seronegative.

The chain is built from TRBV18 and TRBJ2-7, with TRBD1 matching over 7 bases. V lost 2 bases, J lost 4 bases, and 8 bases stayed unmatched. CDR3 length equals 15 residues. The germline V gene encodes CDR1 KGHSH and CDR2 LQKENI. The CDR3 DNA sequence: TGTGCCAGCTCACCAGGGACAGTCAGGGGGTACGAGCAGTACTTC. Protein sequence: CASSPGTVRGYEQYF.

V gene TRBV28 combines with J gene TRBJ2-3; TRBD1 matches 7 bases. This CDR3 comprises 18 residues. CDR1 and CDR2 (germline): MDHEN, SYDVKM. V gave up 7 bases and J gave up 5 bases; unmatched junction bases: 21. DNA for the CDR3: TGTGCCAGCAATCTACGTCGCAGGGGGAAGGCAGGGAAAGATACGCAGTATTTT. This codes for CASNLRRRGKAGKDTQYF.

The rearrangement links TRBV7-2 to TRBJ2-2; maybe TRBD2 (6 bases). The germline V and J ends were trimmed by 0 bases and 5 bases, with 13 bases remaining between them. The germline CDR1 and CDR2 sequences are SGHTA and FQGNSA. This CDR3 has 16 amino acids. The CDR3 region is CASSLAAARETGELFF. In nucleotides, the CDR3 is TGTGCCAGCAGCTTAGCGGCAGCGCGGGAAACCGGGGAGCTGTTTTTT.

This clone occurred once. The chain recombines TRBV30 with TRBJ1-2; 12 bases line up with TRBD1. Trimming cost V 6 bases and J 7 bases; bases outside gene matches: 9. The CDR3 length is 14 residues. CDR1 is GTSNPN and CDR2 is SVGIG in the germline V gene (reference sequence). The CDR3, as DNA: TGTGCCTGTAACCGGGACAGGGGGCTTCTTGGCTACACCTTC. It specifies CACNRDRGLLGYTF.

This rearrangement joins TRBV28 to TRBJ2-7, with 7 positions matching TRBD1. With 5 bases clipped from V and 4 bases from J, the junction kept 11 bases outside the gene matches. The CDR3 covers 15 residues. Germline V gives CDR1 MDHEN, CDR2 SYDVKM. CDR3 protein: CASSPRQGRAYEQYF. The CDR3 DNA sequence: TGTGCCAGCAGTCCGAGACAGGGTCGCGCGTACGAGCAGTACTTC.

This chain uses TRBV7-2 with TRBJ2-1, with 12 bases identical to TRBD2. V shed 5 bases, J shed 2 bases, and the junction held 4 bases outside the gene matches. There are 16 residues in the CDR3. Germline V CDR1 and CDR2: SGHTA, FQGNSA. The CDR3 spells CASSHRLAGAYNEQFF. In DNA form, the CDR3 reads TGTGCCAGCAGCCACAGACTAGCGGGAGCCTACAATGAGCAGTTCTTC.

The V call is TRBV9, the J call TRBJ2-2, with D tentatively TRBD2 (6 bases). V gave up 2 bases and J gave up 1 base, with 6 bases separating them. The CDR3 is made up of 14 amino acids. CDR1 and CDR2 (germline): SGDLS, YYNGEE. The CDR3 protein is CASSVSGNTGELFF. CDR3 coding DNA: TGTGCCAGCAGCGTTAGCGGGAACACCGGGGAGCTGTTTTTT. Using reference TRBV9 and TRBJ2-2 for the parts outside the CDR3, the full variable domain is DSGVTQTPKHLITATGQRVTLRCSPRSGDLSVYWYQQSLDQGLQFLIQYYNGEERAKGNILERFSAQQFPDLHSELNLSSLELGDSALYFCASSVSGNTGELFFGEGSRLTVL.

The chain is built from TRBV7-8 and TRBJ1-2; D gene unclear. V gave up 1 base and J gave up 5 bases, with 14 bases separating them. The CDR3 runs to 15 residues. Germline V gene sequence: CDR1 SGHVS, CDR2 FQNEAQ. CDR3 in amino acids: CASSLESEGGYGYTF. The CDR3 region has the DNA TGTGCCAGCAGCTTAGAGAGTGAGGGCGGGTATGGCTACACCTTC.